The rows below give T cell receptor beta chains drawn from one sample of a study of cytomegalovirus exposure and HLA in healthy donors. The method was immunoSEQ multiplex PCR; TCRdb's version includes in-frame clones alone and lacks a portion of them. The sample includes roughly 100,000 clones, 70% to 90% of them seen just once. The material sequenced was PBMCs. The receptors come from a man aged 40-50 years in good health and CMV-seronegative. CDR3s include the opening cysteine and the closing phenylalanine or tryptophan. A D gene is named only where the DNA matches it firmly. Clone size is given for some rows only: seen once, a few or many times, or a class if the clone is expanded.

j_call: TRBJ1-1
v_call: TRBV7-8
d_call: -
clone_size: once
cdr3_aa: CASSQNGVREPEAFF
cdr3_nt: TGTGCCAGCAGCCAAAACGGGGTGAGAGAACCTGAAGCTTTCTTT

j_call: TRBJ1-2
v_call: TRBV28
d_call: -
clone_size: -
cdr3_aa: CASSPRDWGYTF
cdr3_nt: TGTGCCAGCAGCCCCAGGGATTGGGGCTACACCTTC

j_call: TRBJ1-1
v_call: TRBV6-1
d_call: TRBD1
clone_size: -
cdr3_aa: CASSEWWDRPEAFF
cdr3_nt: TGTGCCAGCAGTGAGTGGTGGGACAGGCCCGAAGCTTTCTTT

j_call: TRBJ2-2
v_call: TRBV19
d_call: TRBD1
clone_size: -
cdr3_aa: CASSIGGQAGELFF
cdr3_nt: TGTGCCAGTAGTATAGGGGGACAGGCCGGGGAGCTGTTTTTT

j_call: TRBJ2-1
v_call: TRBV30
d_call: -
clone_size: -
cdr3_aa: CAWSVGTGRFF
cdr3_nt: TGTGCCTGGAGTGTCGGGACTGGTAGGTTCTTC

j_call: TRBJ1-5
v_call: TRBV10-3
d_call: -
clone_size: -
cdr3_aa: CAISSGTPENQPQHF
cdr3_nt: TGTGCCATCTCCTCAGGGACACCGGAAAATCAGCCCCAGCATTTT

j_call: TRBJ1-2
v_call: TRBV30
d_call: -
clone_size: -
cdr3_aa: CAWSKAQQGGNYGYTF
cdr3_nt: TGTGCCTGGAGCAAAGCCCAACAGGGCGGAAACTATGGCTACACCTTC

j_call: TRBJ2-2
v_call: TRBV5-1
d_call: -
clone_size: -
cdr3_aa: CASSFSGIAGELFF
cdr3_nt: TGCGCCAGCAGCTTCAGTGGTATCGCCGGGGAGCTGTTTTTT

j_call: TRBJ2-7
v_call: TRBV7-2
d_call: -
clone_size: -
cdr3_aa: CASSFIYEQYF
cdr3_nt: TGTGCCAGCAGCTTCATCTACGAGCAGTACTTC

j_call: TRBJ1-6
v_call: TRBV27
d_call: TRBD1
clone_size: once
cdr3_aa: CASSFGTGNSPLHF
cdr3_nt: TGTGCCAGCAGTTTTGGGACAGGGAATTCACCCCTCCACTTT

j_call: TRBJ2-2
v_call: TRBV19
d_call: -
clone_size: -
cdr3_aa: CASSIRGPGELFF
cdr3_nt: TGTGCCAGTAGTATAAGGGGTCCCGGGGAGCTGTTTTTT

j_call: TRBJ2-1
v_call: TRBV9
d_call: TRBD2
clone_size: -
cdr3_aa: CASSVATSGGSSYNEQFF
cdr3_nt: TGTGCCAGCAGCGTAGCGACTAGCGGGGGTTCCTCCTACAATGAGCAGTTCTTC

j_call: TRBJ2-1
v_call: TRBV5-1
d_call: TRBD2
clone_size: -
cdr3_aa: CASSLLPGLATNEQFF
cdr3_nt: TGCGCCAGCAGCCTCCTACCGGGACTAGCGACCAATGAGCAGTTCTTC

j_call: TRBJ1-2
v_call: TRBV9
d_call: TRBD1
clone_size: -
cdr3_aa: CASSVVRTGPTF
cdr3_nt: TGTGCCAGCAGCGTAGTAAGGACAGGTCCCACCTTC

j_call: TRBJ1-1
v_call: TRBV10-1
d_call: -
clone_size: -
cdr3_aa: CASSVAPVDTEAFF
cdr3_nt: TGCGCCAGCAGTGTAGCCCCTGTGGACACTGAAGCTTTCTTT

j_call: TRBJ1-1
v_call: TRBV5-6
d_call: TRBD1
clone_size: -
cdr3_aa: CASSGIQGAEAFF
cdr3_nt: TGTGCCAGCAGCGGGATACAGGGGGCTGAAGCTTTCTTT

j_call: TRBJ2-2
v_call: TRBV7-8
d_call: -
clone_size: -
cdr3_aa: CASSSLRTGELFF
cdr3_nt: TGTGCCAGCAGCTCGCTACGCACCGGGGAGCTGTTTTTT

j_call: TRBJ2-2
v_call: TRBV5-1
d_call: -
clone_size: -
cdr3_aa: CASSPLGLRNTGELFF
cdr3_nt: TGCGCCAGCAGTCCCCTGGGGCTCCGGAACACCGGGGAGCTGTTTTTT

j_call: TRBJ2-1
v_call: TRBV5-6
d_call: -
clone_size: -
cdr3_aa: CASSSRPRRVEQFF
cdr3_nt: TGTGCCAGCAGCTCGCGACCAAGGCGGGTTGAGCAGTTCTTC

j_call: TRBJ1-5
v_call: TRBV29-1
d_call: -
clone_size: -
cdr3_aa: CSVNEDSNQPQHF
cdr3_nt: TGCAGCGTTAACGAGGATAGCAATCAGCCCCAGCATTTT

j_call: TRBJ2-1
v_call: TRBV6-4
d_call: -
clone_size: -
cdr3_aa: CASAKAWREQFF
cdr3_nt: TGTGCCAGCGCGAAGGCTTGGAGGGAGCAGTTCTTC

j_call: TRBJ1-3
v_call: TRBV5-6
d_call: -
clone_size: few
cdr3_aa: CASSLDFGNTIYF
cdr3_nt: TGTGCCAGCAGCTTGGACTTCGGAAACACCATATATTTT

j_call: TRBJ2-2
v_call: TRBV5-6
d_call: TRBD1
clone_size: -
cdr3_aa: CASSRTGSETTGELFF
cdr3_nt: TGTGCCAGCAGCCGGACAGGGTCAGAAACCACCGGGGAGCTGTTTTTT

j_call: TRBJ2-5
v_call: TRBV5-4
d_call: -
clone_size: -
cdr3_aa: CASGGLPSQETQYF
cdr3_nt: TGTGCCAGCGGCGGACTGCCAAGCCAAGAGACCCAGTACTTC

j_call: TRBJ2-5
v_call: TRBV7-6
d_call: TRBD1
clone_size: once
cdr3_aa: CASRPGQGLGETQYF
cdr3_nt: TGTGCCAGCAGACCCGGACAGGGCCTGGGGGAGACCCAGTACTTC

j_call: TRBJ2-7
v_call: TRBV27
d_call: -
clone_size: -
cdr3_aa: CASSSYAESSYEQYF
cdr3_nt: TGTGCCAGCTCGAGTTATGCGGAGAGCTCCTACGAGCAGTACTTC

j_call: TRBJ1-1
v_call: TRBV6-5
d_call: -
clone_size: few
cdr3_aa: CASSRGCEAFF
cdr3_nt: TGTGCCAGCAGTCGGGGTTGTGAAGCTTTCTTT

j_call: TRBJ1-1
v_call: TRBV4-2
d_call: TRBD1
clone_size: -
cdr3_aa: CASSQPDRGNTEAFF
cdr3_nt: TGTGCCAGCAGCCAACCGGACAGGGGGAACACTGAAGCTTTCTTT

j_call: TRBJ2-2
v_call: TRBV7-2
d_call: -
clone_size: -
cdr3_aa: CASSSGLPTGELFF
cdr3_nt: TGTGCCAGCAGCTCGGGACTCCCTACCGGGGAGCTGTTTTTT

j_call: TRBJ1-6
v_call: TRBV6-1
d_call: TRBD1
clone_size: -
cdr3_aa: CASGSLTGKESPLHF
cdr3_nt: TGTGCCAGCGGCTCTTTGACAGGGAAGGAGTCACCCCTCCACTTT

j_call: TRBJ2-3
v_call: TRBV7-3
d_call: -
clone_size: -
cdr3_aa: CASSPAGSATQYF
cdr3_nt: TGTGCCAGCAGCCCCGCGGGGTCAGCTACGCAGTATTTT

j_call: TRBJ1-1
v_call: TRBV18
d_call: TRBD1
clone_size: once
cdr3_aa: CASSLRGQMSSNTEAFF
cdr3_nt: TGTGCCAGCTCACTACGGGGACAGATGTCCTCGAACACTGAAGCTTTCTTT

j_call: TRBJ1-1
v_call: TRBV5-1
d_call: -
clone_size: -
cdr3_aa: CASSFGGERTEAFF
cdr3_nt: TGCGCCAGCAGCTTCGGGGGAGAAAGAACTGAAGCTTTCTTT

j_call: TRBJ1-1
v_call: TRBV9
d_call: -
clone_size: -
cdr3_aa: CASNPGGATEAFF
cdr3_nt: TGTGCCAGCAACCCGGGAGGGGCCACTGAAGCTTTCTTT

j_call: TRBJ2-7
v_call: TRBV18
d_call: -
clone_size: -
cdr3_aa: CASSPPIRQGSYEQYF
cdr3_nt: TGTGCCAGCTCACCACCGATAAGGCAGGGAAGCTACGAGCAGTACTTC

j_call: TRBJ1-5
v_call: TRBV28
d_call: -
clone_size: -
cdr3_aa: CASSFLGEAESNQPQHF
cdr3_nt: TGTGCCAGCAGTTTCTTGGGTGAGGCGGAGAGCAATCAGCCCCAGCATTTT

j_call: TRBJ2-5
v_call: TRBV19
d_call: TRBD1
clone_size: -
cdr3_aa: CASSIHRGKIQETQYF
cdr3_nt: TGTGCCAGTAGTATCCACAGGGGGAAGATACAAGAGACCCAGTACTTC

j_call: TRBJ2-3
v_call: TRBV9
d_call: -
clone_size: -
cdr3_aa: CASSVDGQGTIDTQYF
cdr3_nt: TGTGCCAGCAGCGTAGATGGGCAGGGTACAATAGATACGCAGTATTTT

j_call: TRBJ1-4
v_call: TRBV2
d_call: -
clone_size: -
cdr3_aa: CARSGGQGEKLFF
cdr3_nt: TGTGCCAGAAGCGGGGGGCAAGGTGAAAAACTGTTTTTT

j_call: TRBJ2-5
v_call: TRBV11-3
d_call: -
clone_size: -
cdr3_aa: CASSRRVEETQYF
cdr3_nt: TGTGCCAGCAGCCGCAGGGTTGAAGAGACCCAGTACTTC

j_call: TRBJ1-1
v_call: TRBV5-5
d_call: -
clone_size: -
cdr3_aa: CASSLGASSNTEAFF
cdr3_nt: TGTGCCAGCAGCTTGGGGGCCAGTTCGAACACTGAAGCTTTCTTT

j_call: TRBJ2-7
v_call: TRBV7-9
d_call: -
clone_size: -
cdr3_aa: CASSLGSYEQYF
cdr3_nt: TGTGCCAGCAGCCTGGGGAGCTACGAGCAGTACTTC

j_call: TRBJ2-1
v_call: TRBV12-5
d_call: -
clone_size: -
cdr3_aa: CASGLGGSYNEQFF
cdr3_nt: TGTGCTAGTGGTTTAGGGGGATCCTACAATGAGCAGTTCTTC

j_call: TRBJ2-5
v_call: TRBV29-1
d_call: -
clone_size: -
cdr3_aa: CSIGTLETQYF
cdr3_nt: TGCAGCATTGGGACATTGGAGACCCAGTACTTC

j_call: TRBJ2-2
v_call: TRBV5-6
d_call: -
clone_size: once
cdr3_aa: CASSLVTASGELFF
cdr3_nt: TGTGCCAGCAGCTTGGTGACAGCCTCTGGGGAGCTGTTTTTT

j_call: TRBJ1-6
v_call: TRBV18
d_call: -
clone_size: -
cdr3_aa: CASSIREVNSPLHF
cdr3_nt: TGTGCCAGCTCGATCCGGGAGGTAAATTCACCCCTCCACTTT

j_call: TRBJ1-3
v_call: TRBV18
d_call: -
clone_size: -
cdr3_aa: CASSPYMVAEGSGNTIYF
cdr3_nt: TGTGCCAGCTCACCGTATATGGTAGCCGAGGGCTCTGGAAACACCATATATTTT

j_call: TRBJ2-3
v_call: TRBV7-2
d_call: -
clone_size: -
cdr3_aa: CASSPSPPDTQYF
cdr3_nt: TGTGCCAGCAGCCCCTCCCCCCCAGATACGCAGTATTTT

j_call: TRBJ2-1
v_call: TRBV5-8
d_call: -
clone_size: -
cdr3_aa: CASSLKTRSSYNEQFF
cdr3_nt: TGTGCCAGCAGCTTGAAAACCCGTAGCTCCTACAATGAGCAGTTCTTC

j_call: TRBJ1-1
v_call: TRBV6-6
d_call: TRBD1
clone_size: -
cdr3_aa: CASSPTGGTEAFF
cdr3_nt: TGTGCCAGCAGCCCGACAGGGGGCACTGAAGCTTTCTTT

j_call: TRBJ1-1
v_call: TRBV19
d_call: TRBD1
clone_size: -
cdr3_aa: CASSAGQGFAEAFF
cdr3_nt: TGTGCCAGTAGTGCTGGACAGGGTTTCGCTGAAGCTTTCTTT

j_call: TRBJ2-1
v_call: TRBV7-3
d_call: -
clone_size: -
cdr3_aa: CASSLMGTSSYNEQFF
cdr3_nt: TGTGCCAGCAGCTTAATGGGCACCAGCTCCTACAATGAGCAGTTCTTC

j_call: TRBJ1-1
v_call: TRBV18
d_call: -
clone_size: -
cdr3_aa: CASSREGLKNTEAFF
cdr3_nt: TGTGCCAGCTCTCGGGAGGGGCTCAAGAACACTGAAGCTTTCTTT

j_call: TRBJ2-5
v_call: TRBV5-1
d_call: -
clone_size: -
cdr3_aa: CASSLSSAQETQYF
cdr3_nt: TGCGCCAGCAGCTTAAGTAGCGCCCAAGAGACCCAGTACTTC

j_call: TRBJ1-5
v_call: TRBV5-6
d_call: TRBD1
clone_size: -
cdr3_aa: CASSFMGQGVQPQHF
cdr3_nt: TGTGCCAGCAGCTTTATGGGACAGGGGGTTCAGCCCCAGCATTTT

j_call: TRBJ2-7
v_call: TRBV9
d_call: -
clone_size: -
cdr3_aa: CASSVDSPYEQYF
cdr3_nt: TGTGCCAGCAGCGTAGACTCCCCCTACGAGCAGTACTTC

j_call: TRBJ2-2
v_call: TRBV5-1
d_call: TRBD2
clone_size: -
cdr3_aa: CASSSLAGGPGNTGELFF
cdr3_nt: TGCGCCAGCAGCTCTCTAGCGGGGGGGCCGGGGAACACCGGGGAGCTGTTTTTT

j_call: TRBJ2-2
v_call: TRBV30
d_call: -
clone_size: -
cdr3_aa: CAWSVLSRLAGELFF
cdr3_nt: TGTGCCTGGAGTGTACTATCGCGGTTAGCCGGGGAGCTGTTTTTT

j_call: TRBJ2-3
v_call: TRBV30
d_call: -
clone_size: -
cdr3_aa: CAWSAGQSTDTQYF
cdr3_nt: TGTGCCTGGAGTGCGGGACAAAGTACAGATACGCAGTATTTT